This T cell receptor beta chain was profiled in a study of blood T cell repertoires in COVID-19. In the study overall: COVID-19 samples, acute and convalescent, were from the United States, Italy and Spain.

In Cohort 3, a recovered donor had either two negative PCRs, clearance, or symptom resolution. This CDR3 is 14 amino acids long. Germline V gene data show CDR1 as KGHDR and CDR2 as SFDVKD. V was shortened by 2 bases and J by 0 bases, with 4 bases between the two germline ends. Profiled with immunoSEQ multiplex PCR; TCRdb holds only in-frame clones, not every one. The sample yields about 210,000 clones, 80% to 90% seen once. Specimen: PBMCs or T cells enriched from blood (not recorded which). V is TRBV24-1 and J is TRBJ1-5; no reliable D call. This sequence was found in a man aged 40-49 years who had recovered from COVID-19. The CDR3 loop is CATSDSGSNQPQHF. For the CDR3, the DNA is TGTGCCACCAGTGATTCGGGTAGCAATCAGCCCCAGCATTTT.